The 32 T cell receptor beta chains below were found in one sample sequenced in a study of Graves' ophthalmopathy and Graves' hyperthyroidism. The TCR beta CDR3 regions underwent amplification from RNA transcripts. Following a first-round RT-PCR that used HTBI primers, a second-round multiplex PCR was carried out. MiXCR, applied by TCRdb to the multiplex PCR reads, yields one record per CDR3 protein. The sample lists around 520,000 distinct CDR3 sequences, 35% to 40% occurring once. Sequenced material: peripheral blood or thyroid tissue (not recorded which). These receptors were obtained from an adult man with Graves' hyperthyroidism.

The chain has TRBV5-1 and TRBJ2-2; TRBD1 agrees at 9 bases. With 0 bases clipped from V and 2 bases from J, the junction kept 14 bases outside the gene matches. The CDR3 extends over 20 amino acids. Germline loops: CDR1 SGHRS, CDR2 YFSETQ. CDR3 sequence reads: CASSLGPQGAMGPNTGELFF. CDR3 in DNA: TGCGCCAGCAGCTTGGGGCCACAGGGGGCCATGGGCCCCAACACCGGGGAGCTGTTTTTT.

Comments on this clonotype: The final CDR3 position lacks the conserved phenylalanine or tryptophan, pointing to a likely read error. The chain links TRBV28 to TRBJ2-7; tentative D call: TRBD2 (5 bases). The length of the CDR3 is 11 residues. Trimming shortened V by 9 bases and J by 3 bases, and 9 bases separated the two germline ends. Germline-derived CDR1 and CDR2 are MDHEN and SYDVKM. CDR3 coding DNA: TGTGCCAGTCGTGGGAGCTACGAGCAGTACCTC. Its translation: CASRGSYEQYL.

The chain has TRBV9 and TRBJ2-5; D gene uncertain. With the DNA end fitting TRBJ2-1 better, the J assignment may be wrong. Germline CDR1 and CDR2: SGDLS and YYNGEE. This CDR3 contains 12 residues. This CDR3 reads CASSGLGGEQFF. DNA of the CDR3: TGTGCCAGCAGCGGTCTAGGCGGTGAGCAGTTCTTC.

The gene calls are TRBV29-1 and TRBJ1-2, with 7 bases aligning to TRBD1. After removal of 6 bases from V and 5 bases from J, the junction contained 12 bases not matched to a gene. Germline assignment: CDR1 SQVTM and CDR2 ANQGSEA. The CDR3 has 14 amino acids. The CDR3: CSVWEGGDSYGYTF. CDR3 coding DNA: TGCAGCGTGTGGGAAGGGGGCGATTCTTATGGCTACACCTTC.

The gene calls are TRBV6-5 and TRBJ1-2, with D hard to call. Trimming stripped 2 bases from V and 8 bases from J, with 12 bases between. The CDR3 is made up of 13 amino acids. Germline loops: CDR1 MNHEY, CDR2 SVGAGI. As DNA, the CDR3 is TGTGCCAGCAGTTACGGCACAGTTGAAGGCTACACCTTC. Translated: CASSYGTVEGYTF.

This clonotype was counted ten times or more. V usage is TRBV20-1 and J usage is TRBJ1-2; possible D gene TRBD1, 6 bases. V dropped 6 bases and J dropped 7 bases, with 15 bases sitting between them. The CDR3 consists of 12 residues. CDR1 DFQATT and CDR2 SNEGSKA come from the germline V gene (reference sequence). The CDR3 sequence is CSADGQSGGYTF. The DNA for the CDR3 is TGCAGTGCAGACGGACAGTCGGGTGGCTACACCTTC.

The chain joins TRBV29-1 to TRBJ1-2; TRBD1 aligns across 9 bases. The CDR3 runs 17 residues. Germline-derived CDR1 and CDR2 are SQVTM and ANQGSEA. The trim removed 1 base at V and 4 bases at J, leaving 13 bases unmatched. The CDR3, as DNA: TGCAGCGTTGAAGTAAGAGGGACAGGGAGTAATTCCTATGGCTACACCTTC. The encoded protein is CSVEVRGTGSNSYGYTF.

This chain connects TRBV12-3 or TRBV12-4 to TRBJ2-7, with TRBD1 matching 9 bases. The DNA end favors TRBJ2-1, so the J call may be wrong. The CDR3 has 13 residues. Here the CDR3 DNA reads TGTGCCAGCGGACGGACAGGGGACAATGAGCAGTTCTTC. Amino acids: CASGRTGDNEQFF.

V is TRBV24-1 and J is TRBJ1-5; D is uncertain. The CDR3 consists of 14 residues. The V end was cut by 5 bases, the J end by 5 bases, with 12 bases between. Germline assignment: CDR1 KGHDR and CDR2 SFDVKD. The CDR3 protein is CATSAAARDQPQHF. In DNA form, the CDR3 reads TGTGCCACCAGTGCTGCAGCTCGCGATCAGCCCCAGCATTTT.

A note on this clonotype: Sequence at one end of the junction differs from germline and may be a read error. V gene TRBV7-2 combines with J gene TRBJ1-2; 8 bases are a match to TRBD1. Looked up from germline, CDR1 is SGHTA and CDR2 is FQGNSA. The CDR3 runs to 13 residues. This CDR3 reads CASSDPGGDGYAF. CDR3 sequence (DNA): TGTGCCAGCAGTGATCCAGGGGGCGATGGCTACGCCTTC.

This clonotype was found many times. The chain uses TRBV2 and TRBJ2-7; tentative D call: TRBD2 (6 bases). The CDR3 extends over 13 amino acids. Trimming stripped 7 bases from V and 2 bases from J, with 12 bases between. Germline V gene lookup returns CDR1 SNHLY and CDR2 FYNNEI. This CDR3 reads CASMPTRAYEQYF. The CDR3 DNA sequence: TGTGCCAGCATGCCGACTAGGGCCTACGAGCAGTACTTC.

A remark on this clonotype: A much larger clone is a single base away; this may be a read error. This chain joins TRBV20-1 and TRBJ2-2; 9 bases agree with TRBD2. The germline CDR1 and CDR2 sequences are DFQATT and SNEGSKA (reference sequence). J lost 9 bases, V lost 5 bases, and 22 bases had no gene match. The CDR3 consists of 18 residues. CDR3 region: CSARREASGMRAGRELFF. The CDR3 DNA follows: TGCAGTGCTCGACGTGAGGCTAGCGGGATGAGGGCGGGCAGGGAGCTGTTTTTT.

This clonotype was observed a few times. This rearrangement joins TRBV7-9 to TRBJ2-7, with 11 bases identical to TRBD2. The germline V gene has CDR1 SEHNR and CDR2 FQNEAQ (reference sequence). The trim removed 5 bases at V and 3 bases at J, leaving 9 bases unmatched. The CDR3 is made up of 16 amino acids. The CDR3 here is CASSQGTSGSYYEQYF. CDR3 in DNA: TGTGCCAGCAGCCAAGGGACTAGCGGCAGTTACTACGAGCAGTACTTC.

Only one count was recorded for this clonotype. V is TRBV10-3 and J is TRBJ2-7; 8 nucleotides match TRBD1. The CDR3 consists of 16 residues. Germline V gene sequence: CDR1 ENHRY, CDR2 SYGVKD. The junction had 13 bases not matched to a gene; V was cut back by 2 bases and J by 7 bases. The DNA for the CDR3 is TGTGCCATCAGTGAGCATTGGACAGGGACCAACTTGGAGCAGTACTTC. Its translation is CAISEHWTGTNLEQYF.

This clonotype has a count of ten or more. The V and J genes are TRBV20-1 and TRBJ2-7; no reliable D call. V lost 0 bases and J lost 2, with 11 bases in between. The germline CDR1 and CDR2 sequences are DFQATT and SNEGSKA (reference sequence). This CDR3 region has 14 residues. In nucleotides, the CDR3 is TGCAGTGCTAGAGATAATTATTCCCCCTACGAGCAGTACTTC. It encodes CSARDNYSPYEQYF.

This clonotype came up many times. The J gene is TRBJ2-7, the V gene TRBV5-8; D unclear. Trimming removed 4 bases from V and 2 bases from J, with 16 bases in between. The CDR3 runs to 15 residues. Germline lookup yields CDR1 SGHTS and CDR2 YDEGEE. The CDR3 sequence: CASSPSTLGTYEQYF. Written as DNA, the CDR3 is TGTGCCAGCAGCCCGTCCACACTCGGAACCTACGAGCAGTACTTC.

This clonotype was seen ten or more times. This chain joins TRBV29-1 and TRBJ2-3; possible D gene TRBD1, 5 bases. This CDR3 contains 13 residues. V lost 7 bases to trimming and J lost 5 bases, with 16 bases between them. Germline-derived CDR1 and CDR2 are SQVTM and ANQGSEA. The CDR3 sequence: CSAAPTQGDTQYF. The CDR3 DNA reads as TGCAGCGCAGCGCCTACTCAGGGAGATACGCAGTATTTT.

The rearrangement uses TRBV7-6 and TRBJ2-7; D is perhaps TRBD2 (6 bases). With the DNA end fitting TRBJ2-1 better, the J assignment may be wrong. The CDR3 contains 14 residues. CDR1 and CDR2 from the germline V gene are SGHVS and FNYEAQ. CDR3 amino acids: CASSPGGSRLEQFF. CDR3 DNA sequence: TGTGCCAGCAGTCCCGGGGGTTCCCGCTTAGAGCAGTTCTTC.

This clonotype was recorded many times. V gene TRBV19 combines with J gene TRBJ1-3, with D unresolved. Germline values: CDR1 LNHDA, CDR2 SQIVND (reference sequence). This CDR3 has 13 amino acids. The ends were cut back, 4 bases at V and 4 bases at J, with 8 bases in the middle. The CDR3 coding sequence is TGTGCCAGTAGTAGTACGGTCGGAAACACCATATATTTT. Amino acid sequence: CASSSTVGNTIYF.

This clonotype was observed at least ten times. The chain combines TRBV25-1 with TRBJ1-2; 7 positions agree with TRBD1. The V gene's germline CDR1 is MGHDK and CDR2 SYGVNS. CDR3 length: 15 amino acids. J lost 0 bases, V lost 8 bases, and 9 bases had no gene match. The CDR3 DNA sequence: TGTGCCAGCCAAGGGACAGAACTTCCTAACTATGGCTACACCTTC. It specifies CASQGTELPNYGYTF.

A note on this clonotype: This sequence may be a read error, since a much larger clone differs from it by one base. This rearrangement joins TRBV5-4 to TRBJ2-5; the D gene is possibly TRBD1 (6 bases). The CDR3 is made up of 13 amino acids. The germline gives CDR1 SGHNT, CDR2 YYREEE (reference sequence). The CDR3 is CAGRGGQQETQYF. CDR3 DNA: TGTGCCGGCAGAGGGGGACAACAAGAGACCCAGTACTTC.

Ten or more counts support this clonotype. The V and J genes are TRBV25-1 and TRBJ1-5; D gene unclear. This CDR3 comprises 13 residues. Trimming removed 4 bases from V and 0 bases from J, with 4 bases in between. CDR1 is MGHDK and CDR2 is SYGVNS in the germline V gene. CDR3 nucleotides: TGTGCCAGCAGTGCCTTTAGCAATCAGCCCCAGCATTTT. This translates into CASSAFSNQPQHF.

This clonotype was counted at least ten times. The rearrangement uses TRBV10-2 and TRBJ2-5, with 8 bases identical to TRBD1. The CDR3 is 17 amino acids. CDR1 is WSHSY and CDR2 is SAAADI in the germline V gene. V lost 0 bases to trimming and J lost 8 bases; unmatched junction nucleotides: 14. CDR3 nucleotides: TGCGCCAGCAGTGAGTCAATTTTAGGAGCAGGGGGCTCAACCCAGTACTTC. It is translated as CASSESILGAGGSTQYF.

This clonotype has at least ten counts. The chain uses TRBV6-5 and TRBJ2-7; D is unresolved. Germline values: CDR1 MNHEY, CDR2 SVGAGI. V dropped 2 bases and J dropped 0 bases, with 8 bases sitting between them. The CDR3 consists of 14 residues. The CDR3 is CASSYARISYEQYF. The DNA of the CDR3 is TGTGCCAGCAGTTACGCCCGGATCTCCTACGAGCAGTACTTC.

The chain is built from TRBV2 and TRBJ2-3, with 12 positions matching TRBD2. The germline gives CDR1 SNHLY, CDR2 FYNNEI. The V segment lost 5 bases and the J segment 5 bases; nucleotides outside the gene matches: 5. CDR3 size: 15 residues. The CDR3 coding sequence is TGTGCCAGCAGTATAAAGACTAGCGGGGGAGATACGCAGTATTTT. Residues: CASSIKTSGGDTQYF.

This clonotype showed up many times. The CDR3 DNA reads as TGTGCCACCAGCAGTCCCGCAGGGAACACTGAAGCTTTCTTT. Residues: CATSSPAGNTEAFF. This chain links TRBV15 with TRBJ1-1, with unresolved D. The CDR3 is made up of 14 amino acids. V was shortened by 3 bases and J by 1 base, with 9 bases between the two germline ends. Germline CDR1 is LNHNV and CDR2 is YYDKDF (reference sequence).

This clonotype has ten or more counts. The chain is built from TRBV5-8 and TRBJ2-7; no firm D call. V was trimmed by 1 base and J by 2 bases, leaving 10 bases between them. CDR1 is SGHTS, CDR2 YDEGEE, per germline. CDR3 length equals 14 residues. Here the CDR3 reads CASSLIGRAYEQYF. In DNA form, the CDR3 reads TGTGCCAGCAGCTTGATTGGCCGAGCCTACGAGCAGTACTTC. The full variable domain, rest sourced from reference TRBV5-8 and TRBJ2-7, is EAGVTQSPTHLIKTRGQQATLRCSPISGHTSVYWYQQALGLGLQFLLWYDEGEERNRGNFPPRFSGRQFPNYSSELNVNALELEDSALYLCASSLIGRAYEQYFGPGTRLTVT.

This clonotype has a handful of counts. The CDR3 protein is CASSLAGGAVQETQYF. The CDR3 DNA reads as TGTGCCAGCAGTCTAGCGGGGGGGGCAGTCCAAGAGACCCAGTACTTC. The V and J genes are TRBV28 and TRBJ2-5, with 12 bases aligning to TRBD2. Germline values: CDR1 MDHEN, CDR2 SYDVKM. V lost 5 bases, J lost 1 base, and 5 bases stayed unmatched. This CDR3 region has 16 residues. The full variable domain, in which reference TRBV28 and TRBJ2-5 provide the parts outside the CDR3, is DVKVTQSSRYLVKRTGEKVFLECVQDMDHENMFWYRQDPGLGLRLIYFSYDVKMKEKGDIPEGYSVSREKKERFSLILESASTNQTSMYLCASSLAGGAVQETQYFGPGTRLLVL.

Of note for this clonotype: Since a much larger clone is just one base distant, this may be a read error. This rearrangement joins TRBV7-8 to TRBJ1-4; D uncertain. The V and J ends lost 4 bases and 3 bases respectively, with 15 bases between them. CDR3 length: 16 amino acids. Germline V lookup: CDR1 SGHVS, CDR2 FQNEAQ. In nucleotides, the CDR3 is TGTGCCAGCAGCTCAGGTCTGGGGAGCTCTAATGAAAAACTGTTTTTT. Its protein product is CASSSGLGSSNEKLFF.

This clonotype appeared a single time. This sequence joins TRBV25-1 and TRBJ1-1, with D unresolved. From germline, CDR1 is MGHDK and CDR2 SYGVNS. V dropped 0 bases and J dropped 4 bases, with 9 bases sitting between them. The CDR3 contains 14 residues. CDR3 coding DNA: TGTGCCAGCAGTGAATACGGGTCGGGCACTGAAGCTTTCTTT. Translation: CASSEYGSGTEAFF. The variable domain in full, completed from reference TRBV25-1 and TRBJ1-1, reads EADIYQTPRYLVIGTGKKITLECSQTMGHDKMYWYQQDPGMELHLIHYSYGVNSTEKGDLSSESTVSRIRTEHFPLTLESARPSHTSQYLCASSEYGSGTEAFFGQGTRLTVV.

This clonotype was observed at least ten times. This chain joins TRBV7-9 and TRBJ1-2; the D gene is possibly TRBD1 (5 bases). V was pared by 5 bases and J by 8 bases, with 18 bases between. CDR3 length equals 14 residues. Germline loops: CDR1 SEHNR, CDR2 FQNEAQ (reference sequence). CDR3: CASSPPFWGNGYTF. The CDR3 nucleotides read TGTGCCAGCAGCCCTCCCTTTTGGGGGAACGGCTACACCTTC.

This clonotype was detected only a few times. The genes are TRBV4-1 and TRBJ1-2; D not certain. Trimming took off 4 bases at V and 5 bases at J, with 20 bases between the two ends. CDR1 and CDR2 from the germline V gene are MGHRA and YSYEKL. The CDR3 loop spans 16 amino acids. The DNA of the CDR3 is TGCGCCAGCAGCCTACAGATAACGACGGCGCAATATGGCTACACCTTC. Protein product: CASSLQITTAQYGYTF.